The 22 T cell receptor beta chains presented below share a single source sample, sequenced in a study of T cells in Graves' hyperthyroidism and ophthalmopathy. Amplification yielded TCR beta CDR3 regions, with RNA transcripts as the source. The HTBI primer set drove a first-round RT-PCR of the TCR CDR3. Via MiXCR, TCRdb re-called the multiplex PCR reads, giving one row per CDR3 protein. The data show approximately 300,000 distinct CDR3 sequences, 15% to 20% seen once. Sequencing was performed on blood. These TCRs come from a man over 45 with Graves' ophthalmopathy.

The sample holds a few counts of this clonotype. The gene calls are TRBV7-9 and TRBJ2-5, with a weak D call TRBD2 (5 bases). CDR3 length equals 15 residues. Germline CDR1 and CDR2: SEHNR and FQNEAQ (reference sequence). The V end lost 5 bases, the J end lost 4 bases, and 17 bases lay between the germline ends. CDR3 residues: CASSVHWEGRETQYF. The CDR3 DNA reads as TGTGCCAGCAGCGTCCATTGGGAAGGGAGAGAGACCCAGTACTTC.

This clonotype was counted a few times. The chain joins TRBV7-2 to TRBJ1-1; 9 bases match TRBD1. Per the germline V gene, CDR1 is SGHTA and CDR2 is FQGNSA. The CDR3 length is 14 residues. The V gene end was trimmed by 4 bases and the J gene end by 6 bases; junction bases not matched to a gene: 6. CDR3 protein: CASSYWDRESEAFF. CDR3 nucleotide sequence: TGTGCCAGCAGCTACTGGGACAGGGAGTCTGAAGCTTTCTTT.

The chain links TRBV5-1 to TRBJ2-1; D uncertain. Germline V gives CDR1 SGHRS, CDR2 YFSETQ. V dropped 2 bases and J dropped 10 bases, with 16 bases sitting between them. This CDR3 is 14 amino acids long. This CDR3 reads CASSFGAPQAEQFF. CDR3 nucleotide sequence: TGCGCCAGCAGCTTCGGCGCTCCCCAGGCGGAGCAGTTCTTC.

This clonotype occurred a few times. The V gene is TRBV12-3 or TRBV12-4, the J gene TRBJ1-1; 8 bases match TRBD1. Trimming removed 6 bases from V and 6 bases from J; junction bases left unmatched: 6. The CDR3 runs 13 residues. CDR3 coding DNA: TGTGCCAGCAGCCGGACAGGGCGGTCTGAAGCTTTCTTT. The encoded protein is CASSRTGRSEAFF.

The chain couples TRBV7-3 to TRBJ2-3, with D unclear. CDR1 is SGHTA and CDR2 is FQGTGA in the germline V gene. The CDR3 runs 16 residues. Trimming removed 2 bases from V and 1 base from J, with 13 bases in between. The CDR3 region is CASSLGSEFGTDTQYF. For the CDR3, the DNA is TGTGCCAGCAGCTTAGGATCGGAGTTCGGCACAGATACGCAGTATTTT.

This clonotype was detected ten times or more. This chain joins TRBV7-3 and TRBJ2-1, with 8 bases lining up with TRBD2. The CDR3 extends over 15 amino acids. Losses at the gene ends were 7 bases for V and 2 bases for J; bases not matched to a gene: 7. Looked up from germline, CDR1 is SGHTA and CDR2 is FQGTGA. The CDR3 protein is CASTAGAGAYNEQFF. The CDR3 region has the DNA TGTGCCAGCACCGCGGGAGCGGGAGCCTACAATGAGCAGTTCTTC.

This clonotype was recorded at least ten times. The chain uses TRBV11-2 and TRBJ2-5; 10 bases line up with TRBD2. The CDR3 runs 16 residues. The V segment lost 3 bases and the J segment 4 bases; nucleotides outside the gene matches: 8. Per germline, CDR1 SGHAT and CDR2 FQNNGV. CDR3 sequence: CASSFSPAGGTETQYF. The CDR3 DNA reads TGTGCCAGCAGCTTCTCTCCAGCGGGAGGGACAGAGACCCAGTACTTC. Full variable domain (remainder filled in from reference TRBV11-2 and TRBJ2-5): EAGVAQSPRYKIIEKRQSVAFWCNPISGHATLYWYQQILGQGPKLLIQFQNNGVVDDSQLPKDRFSAERLKGVDSTLKIQPAKLEDSAVYLCASSFSPAGGTETQYFGPGTRLLVL.

This clonotype has at least ten counts. V gene TRBV30 combines with J gene TRBJ1-5, with D perhaps matching TRBD1 (6 bases). CDR3 length: 14 residues. The V and J ends lost 1 base and 8 bases respectively, with 15 bases between them. Germline V gives CDR1 GTSNPN, CDR2 SVGIG (reference sequence). CDR3 DNA: TGTGCCTGGAGTGGGCCGGGGGGGCTGAAGCCCCAGCATTTT. Protein product: CAWSGPGGLKPQHF.

This clonotype was counted a few times. The chain uses TRBV28 and TRBJ2-7, with 10 nucleotides matching TRBD2. Trimming removed 6 bases from V and 7 bases from J; junction bases left unmatched: 12. Germline V CDR1 and CDR2: MDHEN, SYDVKM. The CDR3 consists of 15 residues. The CDR3 DNA reads as TGTGCCAGCAGGCCGACTAGCGGGCCCTCTTGGGAGCAGTACTTC. Protein sequence: CASRPTSGPSWEQYF.

This clonotype was recorded at least ten times. This chain connects TRBV20-1 to TRBJ2-7, with D perhaps matching TRBD2 (5 bases). The CDR3 sequence is 14 residues long. The germline V gene encodes CDR1 DFQATT and CDR2 SNEGSKA (reference sequence). The V and J ends lost 5 bases and 0 bases respectively, with 14 bases between them. The CDR3 region is CSAAVDSISYEQYF. In DNA form, the CDR3 reads TGCAGTGCTGCCGTGGACTCCATCTCCTACGAGCAGTACTTC.

This clonotype was seen only a few times. The chain employs TRBV20-1 and TRBJ1-2; the D is unclear. Germline V gene lookup returns CDR1 DFQATT and CDR2 SNEGSKA (reference sequence). With 6 bases removed from V and 2 bases from J, the gap between germline ends came to 16 bases. This CDR3 is 14 amino acids long. The CDR3: CSATASRHNYGYTF. The DNA of the CDR3 is TGCAGTGCCACGGCGTCCAGACACAACTATGGCTACACCTTC.

The chain is built from TRBV20-1 and TRBJ2-5, with D maybe TRBD2 (6 bases). Germline CDR1 is DFQATT and CDR2 is SNEGSKA (reference sequence). With 3 bases removed from V and 6 bases from J, the gap between germline ends came to 11 bases. The CDR3 totals 12 residues. The CDR3 here is CSASTGGQTQYF. The CDR3 DNA reads TGCAGTGCTAGTACCGGGGGTCAGACCCAGTACTTC.

The chain carries TRBV24-1 and TRBJ2-1; either TRBD1 or TRBD2 may fit D (6 bases each). The ends were cut back, 9 bases at V and 0 bases at J, with 11 bases in the middle. The CDR3 runs to 14 residues. Germline lookup yields CDR1 KGHDR and CDR2 SFDVKD. The CDR3: CATAGGGSYNEQFF. DNA of the CDR3: TGTGCCACCGCCGGAGGGGGCTCCTACAATGAGCAGTTCTTC.

This clonotype was detected ten times or more. The rearrangement joins TRBV3-1 to TRBJ1-6; unclear D gene. This CDR3 spans 14 amino acids. The germline V and J ends were trimmed by 1 base and 10 bases, with 11 bases remaining between them. Germline loops: CDR1 LGHDT, CDR2 YNNKEL (reference sequence). CDR3 in DNA: TGTGCCAGCAGCCAAGTGATGGGAGGCTCACCCCTCCACTTT. Translation gives CASSQVMGGSPLHF.

The J gene is TRBJ2-1, the V gene TRBV29-1, with D possibly matching TRBD2 (6 bases). The CDR3 is made up of 14 amino acids. Deletions cut 4 bases from V and 5 bases from J, with 15 bases between. Germline V CDR1 and CDR2: SQVTM, ANQGSEA. Written as DNA, the CDR3 is TGCAGCGTTGCGATGGGTAGCGGCGACAATGAGCAGTTCTTC. As protein: CSVAMGSGDNEQFF.

The chain is built from TRBV6-5 and TRBJ2-4; 11 positions match TRBD2. J lost 7 bases, V lost 3 bases, and 5 bases had no gene match. This CDR3 has 15 amino acids. Germline V gene sequence: CDR1 MNHEY, CDR2 SVGAGI. The CDR3, as DNA: TGTGCCAGCAGTTATAGCGGGAGGGCCGTGAACATTCAGTACTTC. Its protein is CASSYSGRAVNIQYF.

This clonotype was recorded at least ten times. This sequence joins TRBV30 and TRBJ2-7; TRBD2 aligns across 12 bases. V trimming: 4 bases; J trimming: 0 bases; junction bases outside the gene matches: 7. Germline values: CDR1 GTSNPN, CDR2 SVGIG (reference sequence). This CDR3 contains 16 residues. CDR3 in amino acids: CAWKPRTSGASYEQYF. The CDR3 coding sequence is TGTGCCTGGAAGCCCCGGACTAGCGGGGCCTCCTACGAGCAGTACTTC.

This clonotype was counted at least ten times. The V call is TRBV20-1, the J call TRBJ2-7; 9 nucleotides line up with TRBD2. Germline CDR1 DFQATT, CDR2 SNEGSKA (reference sequence). The trim removed 2 bases at V and 0 bases at J, leaving 11 bases unmatched. The CDR3 is made up of 17 amino acids. This chain's CDR3 is CSARTEGAGGSSYEQYF. For the CDR3, the DNA is TGCAGTGCTAGAACCGAGGGGGCGGGAGGGAGCTCCTACGAGCAGTACTTC.

The V gene is TRBV4-1, the J gene TRBJ1-4; D may be TRBD1 (5 bases). V lost 2 bases and J 0 bases, leaving 16 bases between the germline ends. Germline V gene lookup returns CDR1 MGHRA and CDR2 YSYEKL. The CDR3 covers 18 residues. CDR3 coding DNA: TGCGCCAGCAGCCAAAGGTTACAGGTTTCTGCAACTAATGAAAAACTGTTTTTT. Its translation: CASSQRLQVSATNEKLFF.

This clonotype was seen a few times. The CDR3 is CASRPTGSGQPQHF. The CDR3 nucleotides are TGTGCCAGCAGACCTACAGGGTCAGGGCAGCCCCAGCATTTT. The rearrangement links TRBV12-3 or TRBV12-4 to TRBJ1-5; a weak D match, TRBD1 (6 bases). This CDR3 has 14 residues. The V gene lost 6 bases and the J gene lost 7 bases, with 16 bases spanning the gap.

This clonotype was picked up many times. The chain combines TRBV4-1 with TRBJ2-7; 12 positions agree with TRBD2. The CDR3 sequence is 16 residues long. Germline loops: CDR1 MGHRA, CDR2 YSYEKL. V was pared by 8 bases and J by 2 bases, with 10 bases of the junction left unmatched. CDR3 sequence (DNA): TGCGCCAGCGGACCCCCGGGACTAGCGGGTCCCTACGAGCAGTACTTC. The encoded protein is CASGPPGLAGPYEQYF.

The rearrangement links TRBV9 to TRBJ2-7, with D perhaps TRBD1 (6 bases). The CDR3 runs to 14 residues. Germline values: CDR1 SGDLS, CDR2 YYNGEE. Trimming took 3 bases from V and 2 from J, leaving 12 bases between them. The CDR3 here is CASSEGDTTYEQYF. CDR3 nucleotides: TGTGCCAGCAGCGAGGGGGACACCACCTACGAGCAGTACTTC.